This T cell receptor (beta chain) appears in the sequencing data of a study of OX40 agonist ivuxolimab in advanced cancers. On the study more broadly: Across the patients, intravenous ivuxolimab was delivered every 2 weeks at 0.01 to 10 mg/kg. Study-wide points: Still undetermined is the antigen specificity of the expanded peripheral T cells. Clones of CD4+ and CD8+ blood T cells grew by week 6 at doses of 0.1 to 3.0 mg/kg.

The germline V gene encodes CDR1 SGDLS and CDR2 YYNGEE. Trimming removed 0 bases from V and 1 base from J, with 8 bases in between. The CDR3 has 14 residues. TCRdb's table, derived via immunoSEQ multiplex PCR, lists solely in-frame clones and lacks some. This table holds 62,000 or so clones, under 95% found once. About this clone: Its antigen is undetermined.

The TCR originated in an adult with an advanced solid tumor such as melanoma, head and neck, liver or kidney cancer. Sequencing used CD4+ or CD8+ T cells sorted from blood, obtained in a trial of the OX40 agonist ivuxolimab. The genes are TRBV9 and TRBJ2-7; perhaps TRBD2 as D (6 bases). The CDR3 sequence is CASSVAAGSYEQYF. CDR3 sequence (DNA): TGTGCCAGCAGCGTAGCTGCGGGATCCTACGAGCAGTACTTC.